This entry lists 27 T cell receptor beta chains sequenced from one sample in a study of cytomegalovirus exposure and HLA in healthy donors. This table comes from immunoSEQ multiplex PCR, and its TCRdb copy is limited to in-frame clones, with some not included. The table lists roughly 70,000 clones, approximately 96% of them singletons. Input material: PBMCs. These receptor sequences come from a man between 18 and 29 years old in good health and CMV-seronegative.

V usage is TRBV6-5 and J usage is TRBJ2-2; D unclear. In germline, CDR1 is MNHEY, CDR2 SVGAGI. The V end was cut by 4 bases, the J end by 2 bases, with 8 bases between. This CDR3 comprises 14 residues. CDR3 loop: CASSSHHNTGELFF. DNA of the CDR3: TGTGCCAGCAGTTCCCATCATAACACCGGGGAGCTGTTTTTT.

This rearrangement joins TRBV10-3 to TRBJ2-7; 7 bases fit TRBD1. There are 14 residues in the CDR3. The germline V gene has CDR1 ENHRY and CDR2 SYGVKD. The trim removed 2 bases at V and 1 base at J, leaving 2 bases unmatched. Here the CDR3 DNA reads TGTGCCATCAGTGAGGACAGGGAATCCTACGAGCAGTACTTC. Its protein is CAISEDRESYEQYF.

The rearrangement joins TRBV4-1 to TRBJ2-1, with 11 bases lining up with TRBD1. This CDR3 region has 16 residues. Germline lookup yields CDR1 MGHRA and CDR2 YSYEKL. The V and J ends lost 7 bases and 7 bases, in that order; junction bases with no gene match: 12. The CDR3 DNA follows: TGCGCCAGCATCCCGGCACCGGGACAGGGGGATAATGAGCAGTTCTTC. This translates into CASIPAPGQGDNEQFF.

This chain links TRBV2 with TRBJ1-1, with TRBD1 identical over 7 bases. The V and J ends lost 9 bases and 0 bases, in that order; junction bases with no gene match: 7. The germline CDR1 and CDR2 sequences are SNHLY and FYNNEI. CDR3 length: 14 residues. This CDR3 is CARGTASMNTEAFF. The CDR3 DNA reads TGTGCCAGGGGGACAGCGTCTATGAACACTGAAGCTTTCTTT. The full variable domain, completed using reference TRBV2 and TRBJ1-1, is EPEVTQTPSHQVTQMGQEVILRCVPISNHLYFYWYRQILGQKVEFLVSFYNNEISEKSEIFDDQFSVERPDGSNFTLKIRSTKLEDSAMYFCARGTASMNTEAFFGQGTRLTVV.

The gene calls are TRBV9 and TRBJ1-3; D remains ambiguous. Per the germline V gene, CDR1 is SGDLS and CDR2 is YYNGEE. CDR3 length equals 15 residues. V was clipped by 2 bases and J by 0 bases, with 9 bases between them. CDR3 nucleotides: TGTGCCAGCAGCGTGCAGGTTCACTCTGGAAACACCATATATTTT. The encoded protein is CASSVQVHSGNTIYF.

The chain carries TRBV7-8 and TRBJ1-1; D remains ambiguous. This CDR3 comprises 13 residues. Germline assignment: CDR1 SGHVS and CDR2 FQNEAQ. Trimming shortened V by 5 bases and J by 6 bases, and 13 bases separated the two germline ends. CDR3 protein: CASSPARIPEAFF. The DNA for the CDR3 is TGTGCCAGCAGCCCTGCTAGGATCCCTGAAGCTTTCTTT.

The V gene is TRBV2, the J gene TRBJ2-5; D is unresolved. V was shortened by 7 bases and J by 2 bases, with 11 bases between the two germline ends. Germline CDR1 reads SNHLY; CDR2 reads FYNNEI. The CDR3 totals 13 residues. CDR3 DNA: TGTGCCAGCAACAAACTAAGACAAGAGACCCAGTACTTC. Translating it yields CASNKLRQETQYF.

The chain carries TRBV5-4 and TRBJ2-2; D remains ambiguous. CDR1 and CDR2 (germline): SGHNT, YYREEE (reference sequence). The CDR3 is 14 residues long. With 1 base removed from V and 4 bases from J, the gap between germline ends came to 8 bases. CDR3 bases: TGTGCCAGCAGCTTGTACAGCCCCACCGGGGAGCTGTTTTTT. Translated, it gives CASSLYSPTGELFF.

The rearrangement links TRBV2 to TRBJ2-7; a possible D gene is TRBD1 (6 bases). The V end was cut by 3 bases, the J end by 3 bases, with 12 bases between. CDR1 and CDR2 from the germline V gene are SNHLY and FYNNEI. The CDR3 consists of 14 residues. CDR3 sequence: CASSDRGPLYEQYF. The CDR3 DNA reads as TGTGCCAGCAGTGACAGGGGACCCCTCTACGAGCAGTACTTC.

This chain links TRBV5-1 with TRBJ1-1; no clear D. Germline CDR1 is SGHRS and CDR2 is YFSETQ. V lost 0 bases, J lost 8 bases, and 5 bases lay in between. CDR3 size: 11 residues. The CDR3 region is CASSLGGEAFF. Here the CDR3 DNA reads TGCGCCAGCAGCTTGGGAGGGGAAGCTTTCTTT. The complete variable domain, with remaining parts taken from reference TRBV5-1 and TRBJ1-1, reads KAGVTQTPRYLIKTRGQQVTLSCSPISGHRSVSWYQQTPGQGLQFLFEYFSETQRNKGNFPGRFSGRQFSNSRSEMNVSTLELGDSALYLCASSLGGEAFFGQGTRLTVV.

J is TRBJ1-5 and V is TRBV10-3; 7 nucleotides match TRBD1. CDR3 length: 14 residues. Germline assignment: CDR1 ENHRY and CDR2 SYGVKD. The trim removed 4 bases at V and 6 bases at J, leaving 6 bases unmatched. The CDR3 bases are TGTGCCATCAGTGGACAGGGTAAGGGTCAGCCCCAGCATTTT. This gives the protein CAISGQGKGQPQHF.

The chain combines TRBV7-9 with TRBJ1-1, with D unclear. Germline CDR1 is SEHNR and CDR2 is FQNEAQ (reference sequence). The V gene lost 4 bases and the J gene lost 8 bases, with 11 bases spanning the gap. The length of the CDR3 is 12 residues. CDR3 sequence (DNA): TGTGCCAGCAGCTCTATGGCAGGCGAAGCTTTCTTT. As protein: CASSSMAGEAFF.

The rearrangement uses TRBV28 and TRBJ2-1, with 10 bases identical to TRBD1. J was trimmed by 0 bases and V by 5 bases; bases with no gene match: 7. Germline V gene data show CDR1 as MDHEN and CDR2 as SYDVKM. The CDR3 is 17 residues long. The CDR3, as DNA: TGTGCCAGCAGTCCCGGGGACAGGGGAAACTCCTACAATGAGCAGTTCTTC. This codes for CASSPGDRGNSYNEQFF.

The CDR3 DNA reads as TGTGCCAGCAGGTACCGTGGACCGGGACAGGGATCCTACGAGCAGTACTTC. It encodes CASRYRGPGQGSYEQYF. This rearrangement joins TRBV9 to TRBJ2-7, with 9 bases lining up with TRBD1. V lost 5 bases to trimming and J lost 1 base; unmatched junction nucleotides: 13. Germline V gene lookup returns CDR1 SGDLS and CDR2 YYNGEE. The CDR3 totals 17 residues.

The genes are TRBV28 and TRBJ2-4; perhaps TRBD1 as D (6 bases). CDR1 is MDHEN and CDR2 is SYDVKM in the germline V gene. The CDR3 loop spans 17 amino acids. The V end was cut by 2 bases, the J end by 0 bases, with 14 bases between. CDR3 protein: CASSLVRQARAKNIQYF. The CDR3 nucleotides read TGTGCCAGCAGTTTAGTGAGACAGGCGAGAGCCAAAAACATTCAGTACTTC.

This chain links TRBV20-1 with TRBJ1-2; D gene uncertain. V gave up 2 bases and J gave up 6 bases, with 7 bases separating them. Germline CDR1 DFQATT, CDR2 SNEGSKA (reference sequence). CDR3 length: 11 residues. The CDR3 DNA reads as TGCAGTGCTAGATCTAATAATGGCTACACCTTC. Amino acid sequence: CSARSNNGYTF.

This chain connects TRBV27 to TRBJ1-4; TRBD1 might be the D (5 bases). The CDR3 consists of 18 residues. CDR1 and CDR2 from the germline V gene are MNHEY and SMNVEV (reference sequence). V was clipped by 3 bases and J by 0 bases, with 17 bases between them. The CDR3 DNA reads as TGTGCCAGCAGTTTTACATCCCAATTACAGGCAACTAATGAAAAACTGTTTTTT. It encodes CASSFTSQLQATNEKLFF.

This chain's CDR3 is CASSQTHRATDTQYF. In DNA, the CDR3 is TGTGCCAGCAGCCAAACCCACAGGGCGACAGATACGCAGTATTTT. The chain uses TRBV11-2 and TRBJ2-3; D might be TRBD1 (6 bases). V was pared by 5 bases and J by 3 bases, with 15 bases between. The V gene's germline CDR1 is SGHAT and CDR2 FQNNGV. The CDR3 contains 15 residues.

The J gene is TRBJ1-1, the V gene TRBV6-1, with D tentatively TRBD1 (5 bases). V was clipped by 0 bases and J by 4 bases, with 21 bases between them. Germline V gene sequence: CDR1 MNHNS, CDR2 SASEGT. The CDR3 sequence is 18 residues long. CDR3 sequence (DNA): TGTGCCAGCAGTGAAGCGGAGGAGGGGAAGACGTGGGGCACTGAAGCTTTCTTT. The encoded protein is CASSEAEEGKTWGTEAFF.

CDR3 sequence reads: CASSSGQNYEQYF. The CDR3 bases are TGTGCCAGCAGTTCAGGACAGAACTACGAGCAGTACTTC. The J gene is TRBJ2-7, the V gene TRBV7-9; D is perhaps TRBD1 (6 bases). Trimming took 6 bases from V and 3 from J, leaving 12 bases between them. Looked up from germline, CDR1 is SEHNR and CDR2 is FQNEAQ (reference sequence). This CDR3 region has 13 residues.

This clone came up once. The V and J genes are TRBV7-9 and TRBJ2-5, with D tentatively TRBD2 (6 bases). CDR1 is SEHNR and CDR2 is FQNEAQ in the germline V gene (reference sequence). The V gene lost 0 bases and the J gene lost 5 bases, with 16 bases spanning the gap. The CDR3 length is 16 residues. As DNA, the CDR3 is TGTGCCAGCAGCTTAGCGGGTGGAGGGGTTCTGGAGACCCAGTACTTC. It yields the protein CASSLAGGGVLETQYF.

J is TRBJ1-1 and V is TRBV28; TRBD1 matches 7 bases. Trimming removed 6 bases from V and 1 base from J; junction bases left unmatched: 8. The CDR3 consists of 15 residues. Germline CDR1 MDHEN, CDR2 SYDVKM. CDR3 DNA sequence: TGTGCCAGCAGAGAATTGGACAGGTCGAACACTGAAGCTTTCTTT. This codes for CASRELDRSNTEAFF.

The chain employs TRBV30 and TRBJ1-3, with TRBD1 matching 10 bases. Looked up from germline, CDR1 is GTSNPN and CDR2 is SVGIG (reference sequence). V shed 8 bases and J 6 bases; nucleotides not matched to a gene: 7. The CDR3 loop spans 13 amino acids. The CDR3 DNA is TGTGCCGGACCGGGACAGGGGACAAACACCATATATTTT. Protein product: CAGPGQGTNTIYF.

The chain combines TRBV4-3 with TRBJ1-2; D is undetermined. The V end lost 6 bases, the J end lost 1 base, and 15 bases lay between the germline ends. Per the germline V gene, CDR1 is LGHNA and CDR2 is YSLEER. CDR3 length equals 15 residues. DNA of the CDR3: TGCGCCAGCAGGGAAACGGGGTCCTTTAACTATGGCTACACCTTC. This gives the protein CASRETGSFNYGYTF.

As DNA, the CDR3 is TGTGCCAGCCGGGAACAGGGCCGAGGAGTTGAGCAGTACTTC. Translating gives CASREQGRGVEQYF. The chain joins TRBV28 to TRBJ2-7; TRBD1 is a possible D gene (6 bases). The V gene's germline CDR1 is MDHEN and CDR2 SYDVKM. This CDR3 is 14 amino acids long. With 8 bases removed from V and 7 bases from J, the gap between germline ends came to 21 bases.

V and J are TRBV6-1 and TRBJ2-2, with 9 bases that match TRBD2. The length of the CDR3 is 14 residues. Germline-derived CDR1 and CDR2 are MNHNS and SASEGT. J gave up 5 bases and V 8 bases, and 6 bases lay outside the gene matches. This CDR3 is CASLAGGRTGELFF. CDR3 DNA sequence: TGTGCCAGCCTGGCGGGGGGGCGAACCGGGGAGCTGTTTTTT.

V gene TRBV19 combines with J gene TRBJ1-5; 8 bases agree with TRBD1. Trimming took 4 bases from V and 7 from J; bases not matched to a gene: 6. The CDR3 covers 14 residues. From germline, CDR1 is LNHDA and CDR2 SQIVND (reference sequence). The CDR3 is CASSNRQGRQPQHF. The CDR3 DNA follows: TGTGCCAGTAGTAACCGACAGGGGAGGCAGCCCCAGCATTTT.